The present T cell receptor beta chain was sequenced within a study of cytomegalovirus exposure and HLA in healthy donors. Trimming stripped 5 bases from V and 1 base from J, with 15 bases between. This CDR3 spans 15 amino acids. The germline V gene encodes CDR1 SEHNR and CDR2 FQNEAQ (reference sequence). With 60 Vbeta and 13 Jbeta primers, the PCR was carried out. Data came from immunoSEQ multiplex PCR; TCRdb stores just in-frame clones and leaves some out. The sample consists of more than 150,000 clones, around 82% of them appearing once. This clonotype originated in a boy under 18 in good health and CMV-seronegative. V is TRBV7-9 and J is TRBJ2-7; possibly TRBD1 for D (6 bases). The sequencing input was PBMCs. Here the CDR3 DNA reads TGTGCCAGCAGCCCGGGACAACACATTTCCTACGAGCAGTACTTC. It encodes CASSPGQHISYEQYF.